The 25 T cell receptor beta chains below come from one sample, sequenced in a study of blood T cell repertoires in COVID-19. Method: immunoSEQ multiplex PCR; TCRdb's copy keeps in-frame clones and lacks some. The sample consists of 150,000 to 200,000 clones, 60% to 85% of them appearing once. The specimen was peripheral blood. Receptor source: a man between 65 and 80 years old with acute or convalescent COVID-19.

This clone appeared a few times. The chain has TRBV28 and TRBJ2-7, with a weak D call TRBD2 (6 bases). Germline values: CDR1 MDHEN, CDR2 SYDVKM. V was cut by 8 bases and J by 3 bases, with 14 bases left in between. The CDR3 sequence is 13 residues long. Written as DNA, the CDR3 is TGTGCCAGCTACGGGAGTCCCCTCTACGAGCAGTACTTC. Protein product: CASYGSPLYEQYF. Using reference TRBV28 and TRBJ2-7 for the parts outside the CDR3, the full variable domain is DVKVTQSSRYLVKRTGEKVFLECVQDMDHENMFWYRQDPGLGLRLIYFSYDVKMKEKGDIPEGYSVSREKKERFSLILESASTNQTSMYLCASYGSPLYEQYFGPGTRLTVT.

The V and J genes are TRBV6-5 and TRBJ2-3, with D possibly TRBD2 on 7 matching bases. Trimming cost V 5 bases and J 6 bases, with 15 bases left between them. The CDR3 has 14 amino acids. Germline values: CDR1 MNHEY, CDR2 SVGAGI. For the CDR3, the DNA is TGTGCCAGCAGTAGGGGGGGGGCGGCGGATACGCAGTATTTT. This sequence encodes CASSRGGAADTQYF.

This rearrangement joins TRBV18 to TRBJ2-3; 15 positions match TRBD2. In germline, CDR1 is KGHSH, CDR2 LQKENI. The CDR3 contains 20 residues. The junction had 9 bases not matched to a gene; V was cut back by 2 bases and J by 0 bases. Here the CDR3 DNA reads TGTGCCAGCTCACCAGGACTAGCGGGAGGGCGTCGTCCTAGCACAGATACGCAGTATTTT. Protein: CASSPGLAGGRRPSTDTQYF.

There are a few counts of this clone. V gene TRBV9 combines with J gene TRBJ2-7; 8 bases are shared with TRBD1. This CDR3 has 15 residues. The J segment lost 0 bases and the V segment lost 3 bases, leaving 5 bases of the junction unmatched. Germline-derived CDR1 and CDR2 are SGDLS and YYNGEE. The CDR3 DNA sequence: TGTGCCAGCAGCGCCACAGGGGGTAGCTCCTACGAGCAGTACTTC. As protein: CASSATGGSSYEQYF. The entire variable domain, with the rest obtained from reference TRBV9 and TRBJ2-7, is as follows: DSGVTQTPKHLITATGQRVTLRCSPRSGDLSVYWYQQSLDQGLQFLIQYYNGEERAKGNILERFSAQQFPDLHSELNLSSLELGDSALYFCASSATGGSSYEQYFGPGTRLTVT.

The gene calls are TRBV4-1 and TRBJ2-1; perhaps TRBD1 as D (5 bases). The germline V gene encodes CDR1 MGHRA and CDR2 YSYEKL. Trimming removed 2 bases at V and 3 bases at J, with 8 bases between. The CDR3 is 14 residues long. The CDR3: CASSQSDSYNEQFF. The CDR3 bases are TGCGCCAGCAGCCAATCAGACAGCTACAATGAGCAGTTCTTC.

The J gene is TRBJ1-2, the V gene TRBV6-6, with TRBD1 identical over 9 bases. CDR1 and CDR2 from the germline V gene are MNHNY and SVGAGI (reference sequence). V gave up 11 bases and J gave up 7 bases; unmatched junction bases: 17. The CDR3 consists of 15 residues. The chain's CDR3 is CAGITGGDLETGYTF. In DNA, the CDR3 is TGTGCCGGCATTACAGGGGGCGATCTTGAAACTGGCTACACCTTC.

The sample holds one count of this clone. The rearrangement joins TRBV19 to TRBJ1-1, with D maybe TRBD1 (5 bases). Trimming stripped 3 bases from V and 5 bases from J, with 13 bases between. Germline values: CDR1 LNHDA, CDR2 SQIVND (reference sequence). The CDR3 consists of 14 residues. The CDR3 here is CASSIMQGGTEAFF. The CDR3 DNA reads as TGTGCCAGTAGTATCATGCAGGGCGGTACTGAAGCTTTCTTT.

This rearrangement joins TRBV19 to TRBJ1-5; a weak D match, TRBD1 (6 bases). Germline lookup yields CDR1 LNHDA and CDR2 SQIVND (reference sequence). The CDR3 is made up of 16 amino acids. The ends were cut back, 1 base at V and 5 bases at J, with 15 bases in the middle. The CDR3 region has the DNA TGTGCCAGTAGTATAGCCCCCAGGGGTGGCGATCAGCCCCAGCATTTT. Its protein is CASSIAPRGGDQPQHF. The variable domain in full, with the rest retrieved from reference TRBV19 and TRBJ1-5, is DGGITQSPKYLFRKEGQNVTLSCEQNLNHDAMYWYRQDPGQGLRLIYYSQIVNDFQKGDIAEGYSVSREKKESFPLTVTSAQKNPTAFYLCASSIAPRGGDQPQHFGDGTRLSIL.

The chain recombines TRBV28 with TRBJ2-3; 13 bases align to TRBD2. This CDR3 has 18 amino acids. V gave up 6 bases and J gave up 2 bases; unmatched junction bases: 11. The V gene's germline CDR1 is MDHEN and CDR2 SYDVKM. The CDR3 spells CASRHNPGLAGPTDTQYF. CDR3 sequence (DNA): TGTGCCAGCAGACATAACCCGGGACTAGCGGGACCCACAGATACGCAGTATTTT.

This clone was picked up a small number of times. The V and J genes are TRBV27 and TRBJ2-1; D is perhaps TRBD2 (6 bases). CDR3 length: 15 amino acids. V shed 2 bases and J shed 5 bases, with 13 bases lying between them. Germline V gene sequence: CDR1 MNHEY, CDR2 SMNVEV (reference sequence). CDR3 sequence (DNA): TGTGCCAGCAGTTTAGCTAGCGCAACCCACAATGAGCAGTTCTTC. As protein: CASSLASATHNEQFF.

The chain combines TRBV24-1 with TRBJ2-7, with TRBD1 matching 10 bases. Looked up from germline, CDR1 is KGHDR and CDR2 is SFDVKD. The CDR3 extends over 15 amino acids. The trim removed 5 bases at V and 3 bases at J, leaving 6 bases unmatched. CDR3 in DNA: TGTGCCACCAGTGCACCGGGACAGGGGATCTACGAGCAGTACTTC. This codes for CATSAPGQGIYEQYF.

This clone was seen a handful of times. This chain uses TRBV24-1 with TRBJ2-1, with TRBD2 identical over 9 bases. CDR3 length: 12 residues. After removal of 4 bases from V and 10 bases from J, the junction contained 1 base not matched to a gene. Germline assignment: CDR1 KGHDR and CDR2 SFDVKD. CDR3 in amino acids: CATSDGLAEQFF. CDR3 DNA sequence: TGTGCCACCAGTGACGGACTAGCGGAGCAGTTCTTC.

The chain links TRBV6-5 to TRBJ2-3; a possible D gene is TRBD2 (6 bases). CDR1 is MNHEY and CDR2 is SVGAGI in the germline V gene. The CDR3 length is 15 residues. V lost 2 bases, J lost 2 bases, and 11 bases lay in between. DNA of the CDR3: TGTGCCAGCAGTTACGTGGGGGGAAACACAGATACGCAGTATTTT. Protein sequence: CASSYVGGNTDTQYF.

The rearrangement joins TRBV3-1 (or the pseudogene TRBV3-2) to TRBJ1-4; D remains ambiguous. CDR3 length: 14 residues. The germline gives CDR1 LGHDT, CDR2 YNNKEL (reference sequence). Trimming cost V 4 bases and J 6 bases, with 12 bases left between them. CDR3 in amino acids: CASSPTVSDEKLFF. DNA for the CDR3: TGTGCCAGCAGCCCGACTGTGTCCGATGAAAAACTGTTTTTT.

The chain combines TRBV6-6 with TRBJ1-3; 7 positions match TRBD1. Losses at the gene ends were 2 bases for V and 0 bases for J; bases not matched to a gene: 4. The germline gives CDR1 MNHNY, CDR2 SVGAGI (reference sequence). The CDR3 has 16 residues. The CDR3 loop is CASSYEQGFSGNTIYF. CDR3 bases: TGTGCCAGCAGTTACGAACAGGGGTTCTCTGGAAACACCATATATTTT.

This clone came up once. V usage is TRBV10-3 and J usage is TRBJ2-5, with 9 positions matching TRBD2. The germline V gene encodes CDR1 ENHRY and CDR2 SYGVKD. V lost 10 bases to trimming and J lost 6 bases; unmatched junction nucleotides: 18. This CDR3 has 16 amino acids. CDR3 in amino acids: CATAAGLAGEGKTQYF. CDR3 nucleotides: TGTGCCACCGCGGCTGGCTTAGCGGGGGAAGGAAAGACCCAGTACTTC.

This clone was recorded once. An end of the junction differs from the germline gene, which may be a read error. Written as DNA, the CDR3 is TGTGCCAGCAGCCTAGCGGGAGGCTACAATGAGCAGTTCTTC. Translation: CASSLAGGYNEQFF. The V gene is TRBV7-8, the J gene TRBJ2-1; 11 bases match TRBD2. Germline CDR1 SGHVS, CDR2 FQNEAQ. The CDR3 sequence is 14 residues long.

V usage is TRBV15 and J usage is TRBJ1-1; TRBD1 might be the D (6 bases). V dropped 6 bases and J dropped 10 bases, with 18 bases sitting between them. Germline V gene data show CDR1 as LNHNV and CDR2 as YYDKDF (reference sequence). The CDR3 consists of 13 residues. In DNA, the CDR3 is TGTGCCACCAGAGAGACTGGACAGCAGATAGCTTTCTTT. This encodes CATRETGQQIAFF.

Comments on this clone: This same CDR3 is encoded by further DNA sequences in the sample. This chain joins TRBV28 and TRBJ1-2, with TRBD1 as a possible D gene (5 bases). CDR3 length equals 12 residues. The V end lost 5 bases, the J end lost 5 bases, and 9 bases lay between the germline ends. The germline CDR1 and CDR2 sequences are MDHEN and SYDVKM. The CDR3 sequence is CASSLSGYGYTF. CDR3 DNA sequence: TGTGCCAGCAGTCTATCAGGGTATGGCTACACCTTC.

The V and J genes are TRBV6-5 and TRBJ1-2, with TRBD1 identical over 8 bases. This CDR3 is 15 amino acids long. Trimming cost V 7 bases and J 9 bases; bases outside gene matches: 16. Per the germline V gene, CDR1 is MNHEY and CDR2 is SVGAGI. CDR3 sequence: CASNTGPGGDSRYTF. CDR3 bases: TGTGCCAGCAATACGGGACCAGGGGGCGATTCGCGCTACACCTTC.

The table lists this clone with a few counts. V is TRBV13 and J is TRBJ1-1; weak D call: TRBD1 (5 bases). V shed 0 bases and J shed 7 bases, with 12 bases lying between them. The CDR3 totals 14 residues. The germline CDR1 and CDR2 sequences are PRHDT and FYEKMQ (reference sequence). For the CDR3, the DNA is TGTGCCAGCAGCTTAGGCCTAGGCGGACATGAAGCTTTCTTT. Translated, it gives CASSLGLGGHEAFF.

The CDR3 DNA sequence: TGTGCCAGCAGTTTTAACAGGGGCCCCGGGGAGCTGTTTTTT. Translating gives CASSFNRGPGELFF. The chain links TRBV6-2 or TRBV6-3 to TRBJ2-2, with 7 nucleotides matching TRBD1. V shed 4 bases and J 6 bases; nucleotides not matched to a gene: 5. This CDR3 spans 14 amino acids. CDR1 is MNHEY, CDR2 SVGEGT, per germline.

The V and J genes are TRBV18 and TRBJ1-6; D may be TRBD1 (5 bases). This CDR3 is 15 amino acids long. Germline CDR1 and CDR2: KGHSH and LQKENI. V was shortened by 1 base and J by 14 bases, with 18 bases between the two germline ends. The CDR3, as DNA: TGTGCCAGCTCACCACAAGGTGGGACTAGTGTCACCCTCCACTTT. As protein: CASSPQGGTSVTLHF.

The chain carries TRBV6-1 and TRBJ2-3, with 8 bases matching TRBD2. The V and J ends lost 2 bases and 2 bases, in that order; junction bases with no gene match: 9. The CDR3 consists of 17 residues. CDR1 and CDR2 (germline): MNHNS, SASEGT. The CDR3 nucleotides are TGTGCCAGCAGTGAACGCCCAGCGGGGGATTCCACAGATACGCAGTATTTT. Translation: CASSERPAGDSTDTQYF.

This chain joins TRBV28 and TRBJ1-6, with D maybe TRBD1 (5 bases). Germline assignment: CDR1 MDHEN and CDR2 SYDVKM. The CDR3 contains 15 residues. V shed 6 bases and J shed 7 bases, with 16 bases lying between them. The CDR3 region is CASRSPGEGNSPLHF. Written as DNA, the CDR3 is TGTGCCAGCAGGTCTCCGGGGGAGGGAAATTCACCCCTCCACTTT.